A selection of T cell receptor beta chains follows, all from one sample in a study of graft-versus-host responses after intestinal transplantation. Antigens of these TCRs are unknown. This table comes from immunoSEQ multiplex PCR, and its TCRdb copy is limited to in-frame clones, with some not included. The data hold tens of thousands of clones, with around nine tenths observed a single time. This material consisted of unstimulated CD4+ T cells sorted from spleen or lymph node cells, taken before transplant. These receptors all come from a human donor who was the organ donor for an intestinal transplant. Both conserved end residues are part of each CDR3. The D gene is left open where the match is weak. Expanded clones are given a class, and other clones once, few, many or no size at all.

J,size,V,D,DNA,CDR3
TRBJ2-7,.,TRBV5-6,.,TGTGCCAGCACCTCGGGGCGGGACAGACGGGAGCAGTACTTC,CASTSGRDRREQYF
TRBJ2-7,once,TRBV2,.,TGTGCCAGCTCTGCCGCCTACGAGCAGTACTTC,CASSAAYEQYF
TRBJ2-2,.,TRBV7-9,.,TGTGCCAGCAGCTTAAGTCAGGGTCTCACCGGGGAGCTGTTTTTT,CASSLSQGLTGELFF
TRBJ2-3,.,TRBV7-3,.,TGTGCCAGCAGCTTACAAACCACAGATACGCAGTATTTT,CASSLQTTDTQYF
TRBJ1-1,.,TRBV4-3,TRBD1,TGCGCCAGCAGCCAAGATAGGGACAGGGTCACTGAAGCTTTCTTT,CASSQDRDRVTEAFF
TRBJ2-2,.,TRBV6-1,.,TGTGCCAGCAGGGGGCAGCCGAACACCGGGGAGCTGTTTTTT,CASRGQPNTGELFF
TRBJ2-7,once,TRBV5-5,TRBD1,TGTGCCAGCACCCAGCAGGGGGCCGGGGGATACGAGCAGTACTTC,CASTQQGAGGYEQYF
TRBJ1-2,few,TRBV21-1,.,TGTGCCAGCAGCCAAGAGTGGGACAGAGTGAACTATGGCTACACCTTC,CASSQEWDRVNYGYTF
TRBJ2-5,.,TRBV25-1,TRBD2,TGTGCCAGCAGTGAAACTAGCGGGAAGGGGACCCAGTACTTC,CASSETSGKGTQYF
TRBJ2-7,.,TRBV19,TRBD1,TGTGCCAGGAAAGTAAAAATGACAGGGGTCCTTTGGTACGAGCAGTACTTC,CARKVKMTGVLWYEQYF
TRBJ1-5,.,TRBV18,TRBD1,TGTGCCAGCTCTCCGGACAGGGGAGGGAATCAGCCCCAGCATTTT,CASSPDRGGNQPQHF
TRBJ1-1,.,TRBV29-1,.,TGCAGCGCCTCAAAGGTTGAGAACACTGAAGCTTTCTTT,CSASKVENTEAFF
TRBJ2-1,.,TRBV9,.,TGTGCCAGCAGCGTAGCGGGAACCTACAATGAGCAGTTCTTC,CASSVAGTYNEQFF
TRBJ1-1,.,TRBV6-5,TRBD1,TGTGCCAGCAGTTACTGGACAGGGAAGGACACTGAAGCTTTCTTT,CASSYWTGKDTEAFF
TRBJ2-5,.,TRBV6-6,.,TGTGCCAGCAGTTACTCGACGACGGTCCAAGAGACCCAGTACTTC,CASSYSTTVQETQYF
TRBJ2-3,.,TRBV6-1,.,TGTGCCAGCAGTGAGTATAGCACAGATACGCAGTATTTT,CASSEYSTDTQYF
TRBJ2-4,.,TRBV9,.,TGTGCCAGCAGCGGGCTCACAGGGAGGGACATTCAGTACTTC,CASSGLTGRDIQYF
TRBJ2-2,.,TRBV6-4,.,TGTGCCAGCAGCCCTACAATAGGGGGCACCGGGGAGCTGTTTTTT,CASSPTIGGTGELFF
TRBJ2-2,.,TRBV5-1,.,TGCGCCAGCAGCTTGGCGGACTACAACACCGGGGAGCTGTTTTTT,CASSLADYNTGELFF
TRBJ2-7,once,TRBV7-2,.,TGTGCCAGCAGCTTAACCTACGAGCAGTACTTC,CASSLTYEQYF
TRBJ1-1,.,TRBV14,TRBD1,TGTGCCAGCAGCCCAATAGGAACAGGGGTGAACACTGAAGCTTTCTTT,CASSPIGTGVNTEAFF
TRBJ1-1,.,TRBV5-1,.,TGCGCCAGCAGCTTGAGTCCCAGCATGAACACTGAAGCTTTCTTT,CASSLSPSMNTEAFF
TRBJ2-5,.,TRBV28,TRBD1,TGTGCCAGCATCGACAGGGCGACCCAGTACTTC,CASIDRATQYF
TRBJ2-7,once,TRBV27,.,TGTGCCAGCAGTTTATCGTGGACTACCTACGAGCAGTACTTC,CASSLSWTTYEQYF
TRBJ2-3,.,TRBV18,TRBD2,TGTGCCAGCTCACCGACTAGCGGGAGGGCCGATAATACGCAGTATTTT,CASSPTSGRADNTQYF
TRBJ1-2,.,TRBV11-1,TRBD1,TGTGCCAGCAGCTCCGACAGGGCGGACTATGGCTACACCTTC,CASSSDRADYGYTF
TRBJ2-6,.,TRBV12-5,.,TGTGCTAGTGGTTTGGTCCAGGGTTCTGGGGCCAACGTCCTGACTTTC,CASGLVQGSGANVLTF
TRBJ1-2,.,TRBV7-8,.,TGTGCCAGCAGCTTAGAGGGGGAGTATGGCTACACCTTC,CASSLEGEYGYTF
TRBJ2-1,.,TRBV29-1,.,TGCAGCGCCAAGAAAGGGTCGTCAAACAATGAGCAGTTCTTC,CSAKKGSSNNEQFF
TRBJ2-2,.,TRBV5-1,.,TGCGCCAGCAGCTACACCGGGGAGCTGTTTTTT,CASSYTGELFF
TRBJ1-1,.,TRBV5-3,.,TGTGCCAGCAGCTTGGCCAACACTGAAGCTTTCTTT,CASSLANTEAFF
TRBJ2-2,few,TRBV7-8,TRBD1,TGTGCCAGCAGCTTAGCGCGGAGCAGGGGGTCCGGGGAGCTGTTTTTT,CASSLARSRGSGELFF
TRBJ2-7,.,TRBV6-6,TRBD2,TGTGCCAGCAGTTACGGCGGGAGAACCCACGAGCAGTACTTC,CASSYGGRTHEQYF
TRBJ2-7,.,TRBV2,TRBD2,TGTGCCAGTCGGACGACTAGCGGGAGGATGGGCGAGCAGTACTTC,CASRTTSGRMGEQYF
TRBJ2-5,once,TRBV10-3,TRBD2,TGTGCCATCAGTGAAGTAGCGGGAGGCCAAGAGACCCAGTACTTC,CAISEVAGGQETQYF
TRBJ2-5,.,TRBV7-2,.,TGTGCCAGCAGCCCTCGTCCTGGGAGTGCCGAGACCCAGTACTTC,CASSPRPGSAETQYF
TRBJ2-1,once,TRBV2,.,TGTGCCACCACCAGGACCGTCAATGAGCAGTTCTTC,CATTRTVNEQFF
TRBJ2-3,.,TRBV4-3,.,TGCGCCAGCAGCCAAGCTGGGGGCGCGGTAGCGGGCCATGGAGATACGCAGTATTTT,CASSQAGGAVAGHGDTQYF
TRBJ1-6,.,TRBV5-8,.,TGTGCCAGCAGCTTGGGGGGCGGCTCCTATAATTCACCCCTCCACTTT,CASSLGGGSYNSPLHF
TRBJ2-7,.,TRBV6-6,.,TGTGCCACCCGCGGTGGTTTCAACGAGCAGTACTTC,CATRGGFNEQYF
TRBJ1-4,.,TRBV30,.,TGTGCCTGGACAACAACTAATGAAAAACTGTTTTTT,CAWTTTNEKLFF
TRBJ1-2,.,TRBV4-2,TRBD1,TGTGCCAGCAGCCTGGGACAGGGAGAACGGTATGGCTACACCTTC,CASSLGQGERYGYTF
TRBJ2-7,.,TRBV6-1,TRBD2,TGTGCCACACAGCGGGCGGGGGAAACGCACTTC,CATQRAGETHF
TRBJ2-4,.,TRBV6-5,TRBD1,TGTGCCAGCAGTTACGGACAGGGAGGCCAAAACATTCAGTACTTC,CASSYGQGGQNIQYF
TRBJ2-7,once,TRBV6-5,.,TGTGCCAGCAGTTACGGGACACAGCAGTACTTC,CASSYGTQQYF
TRBJ1-3,once,TRBV6-1,TRBD1,TGTGCCAGCAGTCTCGGGACAGGGGGAAACACCATATATTTT,CASSLGTGGNTIYF
TRBJ1-2,.,TRBV29-1,.,TGCAGCGCTGTGCAGGGGAACTATGGCTACACCTTC,CSAVQGNYGYTF
TRBJ1-1,once,TRBV7-9,.,TGTGCCAGCAGCTTGCATATGGAAGCTTTCTTT,CASSLHMEAFF